Listed here are 26 T cell receptor beta chains from one sample, sequenced in a study of CD8+ T cells in alopecia areata. Sequencing used cDNA as its template, made by extracting RNA and reverse transcribing it. Repertoires were generated with immunoSEQ multiplex PCR, while TCRdb's copy carries only in-frame clones and drops some. The repertoire holds about 120,000 clones, with around 56% as singletons. As to treatment: oral pan-JAK inhibitor, 5-10 mg twice daily. The source was CD4+ T cells sorted from blood, collected at week 4, from a patient treated with tofacitinib. These receptors were obtained from a human donor with alopecia areata.

J is TRBJ1-1 and V is TRBV9; no clear D. CDR3 length equals 14 residues. Germline values: CDR1 SGDLS, CDR2 YYNGEE. Deletions cut 4 bases from V and 1 base from J, with 11 bases between. As DNA, the CDR3 is TGTGCCAGCAGCCCCCGGCAAAGGAACACTGAAGCTTTCTTT. This encodes CASSPRQRNTEAFF. The entire variable domain, with the rest obtained from reference TRBV9 and TRBJ1-1, is as follows: DSGVTQTPKHLITATGQRVTLRCSPRSGDLSVYWYQQSLDQGLQFLIQYYNGEERAKGNILERFSAQQFPDLHSELNLSSLELGDSALYFCASSPRQRNTEAFFGQGTRLTVV.

This clone was seen only a few times. V is TRBV30 and J is TRBJ2-6; D is unclear. The CDR3 extends over 15 amino acids. Germline V gives CDR1 GTSNPN, CDR2 SVGIG (reference sequence). V lost 4 bases and J 0 bases, leaving 10 bases between the germline ends. The CDR3 region is CAWTPAVSGANVLTF. The DNA of the CDR3 is TGTGCCTGGACCCCGGCGGTCTCTGGGGCCAACGTCCTGACTTTC.

The J gene is TRBJ1-1, the V gene TRBV6-1; TRBD1 might be the D (5 bases). V lost 7 bases to trimming and J lost 3 bases, with 15 bases between them. Per the germline V gene, CDR1 is MNHNS and CDR2 is SASEGT. The CDR3 runs to 14 residues. The DNA for the CDR3 is TGTGCCAGCATCTCGGCAGGGAGTGACACTGAAGCTTTCTTT. Translated: CASISAGSDTEAFF.

V usage is TRBV9 and J usage is TRBJ2-7, with 9 bases matching TRBD2. Looked up from germline, CDR1 is SGDLS and CDR2 is YYNGEE. With 0 bases clipped from V and 1 base from J, the junction kept 2 bases outside the gene matches. The CDR3 spans 15 residues. CDR3 loop: CASSVGGRDSYEQYF. CDR3 nucleotides: TGTGCCAGCAGCGTAGGCGGGAGGGATTCCTACGAGCAGTACTTC.

In its sample, this clone was seen once. V and J are TRBV6-5 and TRBJ1-1; perhaps TRBD1 as D (6 bases). Trimming left V 3 bases short and J 6 bases short, with 11 bases between. The germline V gene has CDR1 MNHEY and CDR2 SVGAGI. The CDR3 loop spans 13 amino acids. This CDR3 is CASSYGQRAEAFF. For the CDR3, the DNA is TGTGCCAGCAGTTATGGACAGAGGGCTGAAGCTTTCTTT.

The genes are TRBV20-1 and TRBJ1-4; D is undetermined. The CDR3 sequence is 10 residues long. Trimming pared 2 bases from V and 14 bases from J, leaving 9 bases between. Germline V gives CDR1 DFQATT, CDR2 SNEGSKA (reference sequence). CDR3 amino acids: CSARLDTLFF. The CDR3 DNA is TGCAGTGCTAGACTTGACACGCTGTTTTTT.

This clone was recorded only once. The V call is TRBV23-1, the J call TRBJ1-2; 7 positions match TRBD1. TRBV23-1 is annotated as an ORF whose role is uncertain. The V gene end was trimmed by 6 bases and the J gene end by 7 bases; junction bases not matched to a gene: 11. The CDR3 covers 14 residues. The CDR3 nucleotides read TGCGCCAGCAGGCAGTACAGGGGAGCGGGTGGCTACACCTTC. Translating it yields CASRQYRGAGGYTF.

The V gene is TRBV2, the J gene TRBJ2-7, with D perhaps TRBD2 (5 bases). Germline loops: CDR1 SNHLY, CDR2 FYNNEI. The germline V and J ends were trimmed by 6 bases and 0 bases, with 12 bases remaining between them. The CDR3 runs 14 residues. The CDR3 coding sequence is TGTGCCAGCAGCCGGACTGGGAGCTCCTACGAGCAGTACTTC. Its translation is CASSRTGSSYEQYF.

This clone was observed once. The rearrangement uses TRBV5-5 and TRBJ2-5; 8 positions match TRBD1. This CDR3 region has 17 residues. Germline assignment: CDR1 SGHKS and CDR2 YYEKEE (reference sequence). Unmatched junction bases numbered 12, after V lost 1 base and J lost 4 bases. The DNA for the CDR3 is TGTGCCAGCAGCTTGCCGGGACAGGTGGAACGGGGAGAGACCCAGTACTTC. It codes for CASSLPGQVERGETQYF.

This clone has a count of ten or more. Written as DNA, the CDR3 is TGTGCCAGCAATGTGGATTGGGCAGATACGCAGTATTTT. This codes for CASNVDWADTQYF. The chain carries TRBV6-1 and TRBJ2-3; no firm D call. Germline assignment: CDR1 MNHNS and CDR2 SASEGT. The CDR3 sequence is 13 residues long. V lost 7 bases, J lost 4 bases, and 12 bases lay in between.

A few counts support this clone. DNA for the CDR3: TGTGCCATCAGTGACGGCGGCTCGCGAGAGCAGTACTTC. This gives the protein CAISDGGSREQYF. The chain couples TRBV10-3 to TRBJ2-7; D call uncertain. CDR3 length: 13 residues. Germline CDR1 ENHRY, CDR2 SYGVKD. Trimming cost V 3 bases and J 7 bases, with 13 bases left between them.

This clone has a count of ten or more. The rearrangement uses TRBV7-3 and TRBJ2-2; 9 nucleotides agree with TRBD1. From germline, CDR1 is SGHTA and CDR2 FQGTGA. This CDR3 has 14 residues. With 4 bases clipped from V and 7 bases from J, the junction kept 4 bases outside the gene matches. The CDR3 region is CASSSGQGHGELFF. The CDR3 nucleotides are TGTGCCAGCAGCTCGGGACAGGGCCACGGGGAGCTGTTTTTT.

The J gene is TRBJ2-5, the V gene TRBV30; 8 bases match TRBD1. CDR1 is GTSNPN, CDR2 SVGIG, per germline (reference sequence). The CDR3 has 15 residues. V gave up 8 bases and J gave up 8 bases; unmatched junction bases: 19. The CDR3: CAITRQGTPNSTQYF. In DNA form, the CDR3 reads TGTGCCATTACGCGACAGGGGACGCCTAACAGTACCCAGTACTTC.

The V gene is TRBV19, the J gene TRBJ1-4, with 7 bases identical to TRBD1. Germline V gene sequence: CDR1 LNHDA, CDR2 SQIVND (reference sequence). Trimming at V came to 3 bases and at J to 10 bases, leaving 5 bases not matched to a gene. The CDR3 contains 13 residues. The CDR3 reads CASSIGQVGKLFF. The CDR3 nucleotides read TGTGCCAGTAGTATTGGACAGGTCGGAAAACTGTTTTTT.

This clone was observed a few times. The chain couples TRBV6-5 to TRBJ1-5, with 7 bases aligning to TRBD1. V trimming: 6 bases; J trimming: 6 bases; junction bases outside the gene matches: 8. Looked up from germline, CDR1 is MNHEY and CDR2 is SVGAGI. The CDR3 extends over 14 amino acids. CDR3: CASRRTGRGQPQHF. CDR3 DNA: TGTGCCAGCAGAAGGACAGGCAGGGGTCAGCCCCAGCATTTT.

This chain connects TRBV11-2 to TRBJ2-5; D ambiguous. The V and J ends lost 3 bases and 5 bases respectively, with 7 bases between them. There are 12 residues in the CDR3. Germline CDR1 and CDR2: SGHAT and FQNNGV. This CDR3 is CASSLHSETQYF. The CDR3 region has the DNA TGTGCCAGCAGCTTGCACTCCGAGACCCAGTACTTC.

This clone was counted a few times. The rearrangement uses TRBV28 and TRBJ1-2, with D perhaps TRBD1 (5 bases). The CDR3 sequence is 13 residues long. Per germline, CDR1 MDHEN and CDR2 SYDVKM. V was clipped by 3 bases and J by 6 bases, with 11 bases between them. For the CDR3, the DNA is TGTGCCAGCAGTTTGCAGGGACCGGATGGCTACACCTTC. It yields the protein CASSLQGPDGYTF.

This clone was recorded a few times. The chain recombines TRBV7-9 with TRBJ2-1, with D uncertain. Per germline, CDR1 SEHNR and CDR2 FQNEAQ (reference sequence). This CDR3 region has 11 residues. The V gene lost 4 bases and the J gene lost 8 bases, with 6 bases spanning the gap. The CDR3 DNA reads TGTGCCAGCAGCTATGCTGATGAGCAGTTCTTC. It specifies CASSYADEQFF.

The sample holds a few counts of this clone. This sequence joins TRBV25-1 and TRBJ2-2; tentatively, D is TRBD1 or TRBD2 (6 bases each). V lost 1 base to trimming and J lost 6 bases, with 15 bases between them. The germline V gene encodes CDR1 MGHDK and CDR2 SYGVNS. The CDR3 consists of 16 residues. This CDR3 is CASSEWGRRGSGELFF. CDR3 coding DNA: TGTGCCAGCAGTGAATGGGGCAGGAGGGGGTCCGGGGAGCTGTTTTTT.

The V gene is TRBV6-6, the J gene TRBJ1-1; weak D call: TRBD1 (6 bases). Germline V lookup: CDR1 MNHNY, CDR2 SVGAGI (reference sequence). The CDR3 is made up of 14 amino acids. V was clipped by 0 bases and J by 8 bases, with 13 bases between them. CDR3 bases: TGTGCCAGCAGTTACTCGACCCAGGGGCCCGAAGCTTTCTTT. It specifies CASSYSTQGPEAFF.

This CDR3 is CASSATGGGNQPQHF. The CDR3 DNA sequence: TGTGCCAGCAGTGCAACAGGGGGTGGCAATCAGCCCCAGCATTTT. This rearrangement joins TRBV25-1 to TRBJ1-5, with 8 nucleotides matching TRBD1. From germline, CDR1 is MGHDK and CDR2 SYGVNS. The CDR3 is made up of 15 amino acids. The V segment lost 4 bases and the J segment 2 bases; nucleotides outside the gene matches: 4.

The chain's CDR3 is CASSIRQGAMVDETQYF. The CDR3 DNA sequence: TGTGCCAGCAGCATCCGACAGGGGGCCATGGTGGACGAGACCCAGTACTTC. The genes are TRBV13 and TRBJ2-5; the match to TRBD1 covers 10 bases. CDR1 and CDR2 from the germline V gene are PRHDT and FYEKMQ (reference sequence). The V gene end was trimmed by 5 bases and the J gene end by 5 bases; junction bases not matched to a gene: 14. The CDR3 has 17 residues.

The rearrangement links TRBV5-1 to TRBJ2-2; maybe TRBD2 (5 bases). The CDR3 length is 14 residues. V lost 3 bases and J 3 bases, leaving 9 bases between the germline ends. From germline, CDR1 is SGHRS and CDR2 YFSETQ. The CDR3: CASSSGSYTGELFF. DNA of the CDR3: TGCGCCAGCAGCTCGGGATCTTACACCGGGGAGCTGTTTTTT.

This rearrangement joins TRBV4-1 to TRBJ1-5; D possibly corresponds to TRBD1 (6 bases). The CDR3 contains 16 residues. Germline CDR1 and CDR2: MGHRA and YSYEKL. Trimming pared 4 bases from V and 0 bases from J, leaving 13 bases between. In nucleotides, the CDR3 is TGCGCCAGCAGCCCGACAGGATATTATAGCAATCAGCCCCAGCATTTT. Translated, it gives CASSPTGYYSNQPQHF.

This clone was picked up a small number of times. The CDR3 DNA reads TGCGCCAGCACAGGGGGCGGCACAGATACGCAGTATTTT. It translates to CASTGGGTDTQYF. V gene TRBV5-1 combines with J gene TRBJ2-3; 8 nucleotides line up with TRBD1. Trimming removed 6 bases from V and 1 base from J; junction bases left unmatched: 1. Germline V lookup: CDR1 SGHRS, CDR2 YFSETQ. CDR3 length: 13 residues.

In this sample, this clone turned up a few times. The identical CDR3 is also encoded by other nucleotide sequences in the sample. The CDR3 loop is CASSPGGKNIQYF. In DNA, the CDR3 is TGTGCCAGCAGCCCCGGTGGGAAAAACATTCAGTACTTC. J is TRBJ2-4 and V is TRBV7-2, with unresolved D. The CDR3 covers 13 residues. Trimming left V 5 bases short and J 4 bases short, with 9 bases between. Germline CDR1 and CDR2: SGHTA and FQGNSA.